This T cell receptor beta chain was identified in a study of T cells expressing NK-cell markers. Background on the study: The authors sequenced eight donors, of whom seven were HCMV-seropositive and one was seronegative.

As for this clonotype: As yet, its antigen is unknown.

Regarding the study as a whole: Nothing established the HCMV specificity of expanded NKG2C+ T cell clones.

Germline loops: CDR1 SEHNR, CDR2 FQNEAQ (reference sequence). CDR3 length: 17 amino acids. The TCR beta cDNA came from 5'RACE template switching with UMIs. Each CDR3 protein gets one entry in TCRdb, which reprocessed the 5' RACE reads and gives no DNA. The repertoire shows 150,000 or so distinct CDR3 sequences; the top ten hold roughly a third. Material for sequencing was blood T cells: a sorted CD56 or NKG2C T cell subset, CD4+ or CD8+ T cells, or bulk PBMC T cells (not recorded which). The TCR originated in a woman aged 45-60 years in good health. This chain joins TRBV7-9 and TRBJ2-3; without DNA, the TCRdb call of TRBD2 cannot be checked. The CDR3 loop is CASSSPVGTSSTDTQYF.